The present entry profiles one TCR beta chain with its context. Sequencing used immunoSEQ multiplex PCR; TCRdb keeps in-frame clones, though not all of them. Of around 150,000 clones listed, 80% to 85% are singletons. Looked up from germline, CDR1 is ENHRY and CDR2 is SYGVKD. V lost 4 bases and J 7 bases, leaving 13 bases between the germline ends. The CDR3 totals 13 residues. These data originate in a study of blood T cell repertoires in COVID-19. The TCR originated in a man aged 25 to 40 with COVID-19, enrolled during active disease. Sequenced sample: peripheral blood. The chain has TRBV10-3 and TRBJ1-2; unclear D gene. The CDR3 sequence is CAISGTSRSGYTF. The CDR3 bases are TGTGCCATCAGTGGGACTTCTCGGAGTGGCTACACCTTC.